This T cell receptor (beta chain) was observed in a study of cytomegalovirus exposure and HLA in healthy donors. Germline loops: CDR1 MNHNS, CDR2 SASEGT. This CDR3 spans 17 amino acids. The germline V and J ends were trimmed by 1 base and 4 bases, with 19 bases remaining between them. Sequenced by immunoSEQ multiplex PCR; TCRdb stores in-frame clones only, minus some. The table includes around 130,000 clones, around 92% detected once. The receptor's source is a man under 40 in good health and CMV-seronegative. The specimen was PBMCs. The chain carries TRBV6-1 and TRBJ1-1, with D uncertain. The DNA for the CDR3 is TGTGCCAGCAGTGAAGGTGTCAGTCGGGAGGTGGTCACTGAAGCTTTCTTT. Encoded protein: CASSEGVSREVVTEAFF.